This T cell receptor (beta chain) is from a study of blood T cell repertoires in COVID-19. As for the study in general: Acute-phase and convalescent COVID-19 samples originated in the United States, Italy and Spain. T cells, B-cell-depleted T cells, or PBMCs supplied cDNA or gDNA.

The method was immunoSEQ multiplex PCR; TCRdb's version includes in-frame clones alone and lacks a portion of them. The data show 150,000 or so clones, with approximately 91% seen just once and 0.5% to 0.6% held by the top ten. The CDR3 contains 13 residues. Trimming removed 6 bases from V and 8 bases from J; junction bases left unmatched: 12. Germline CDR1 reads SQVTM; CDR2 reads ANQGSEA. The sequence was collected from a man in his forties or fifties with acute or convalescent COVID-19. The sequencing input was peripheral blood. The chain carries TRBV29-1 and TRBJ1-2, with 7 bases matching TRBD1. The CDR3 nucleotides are TGCAGCGTACTCGACAGGGTAGAGTGGGGCTACACCTTC. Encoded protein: CSVLDRVEWGYTF.